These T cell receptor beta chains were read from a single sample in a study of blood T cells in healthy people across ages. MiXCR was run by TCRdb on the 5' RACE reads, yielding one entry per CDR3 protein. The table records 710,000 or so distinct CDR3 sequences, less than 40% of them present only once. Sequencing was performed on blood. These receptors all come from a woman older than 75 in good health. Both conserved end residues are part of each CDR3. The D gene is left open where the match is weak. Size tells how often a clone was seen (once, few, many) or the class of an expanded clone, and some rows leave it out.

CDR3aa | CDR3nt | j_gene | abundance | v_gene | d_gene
CSARTSDRVTEAFF | TGCAGTGCTAGGACTAGCGACAGGGTAACTGAAGCTTTCTTT | TRBJ1-1 | few | TRBV20-1 | TRBD1
CAWNGQEYEQYF | TGTGCCTGGAATGGGCAGGAGTACGAGCAGTACTTC | TRBJ2-7 | many | TRBV30 | -
CASSSLQDSTDTQYF | TGTGCCAGCAGCTCACTGCAGGACAGCACAGATACGCAGTATTTT | TRBJ2-3 | - | TRBV7-9 | -
CSAPLALSYGYTF | TGCAGTGCGCCCCTGGCTCTTTCCTATGGCTACACCTTC | TRBJ1-2 | many | TRBV20-1 | -
CASSVKINQPQHF | TGTGCCAGCAGTGTAAAAATCAATCAGCCCCAGCATTTT | TRBJ1-5 | few | TRBV6-1 | -
CAWSVQPLPGSLRHDSNQPQHF | TGTGCCTGGAGTGTACAACCGCTTCCGGGATCATTAAGACATGATAGCAATCAGCCCCAGCATTTT | TRBJ1-5 | - | TRBV30 | -
CASKQGRQDQPQHF | TGTGCCAGTAAGCAGGGGCGTCAGGATCAGCCCCAGCATTTT | TRBJ1-5 | - | TRBV18 | -
CASSQERGIYEQYF | TGTGCCAGCAGCCAAGAACGCGGGATCTACGAGCAGTACTTC | TRBJ2-7 | - | TRBV14 | -
CSARGPGLAGGETQYF | TGCAGTGCTAGAGGACCGGGACTAGCGGGCGGAGAGACCCAGTACTTC | TRBJ2-5 | - | TRBV20-1 | TRBD2
CASSERGFMNEQYF | TGTGCCAGCAGTGAGCGGGGTTTCATGAACGAGCAGTACTTC | TRBJ2-7 | - | TRBV2 | -
CASTELASTDTQYF | TGTGCCAGCACCGAACTAGCTAGCACAGATACGCAGTATTTT | TRBJ2-3 | - | TRBV2 | -
CASSYSRGGTDTQYF | TGTGCCAGCAGTTACTCGCGGGGGGGCACAGATACGCAGTATTTT | TRBJ2-3 | many | TRBV6-5 | TRBD2
CASSFNRDGGYTF | TGCGCCAGCAGCTTTAACAGGGATGGAGGCTACACCTTC | TRBJ1-2 | - | TRBV5-1 | -
CASSYVHQPGQTINQPQHF | TGTGCCAGCAGTTACGTTCATCAACCGGGACAGACAATCAATCAGCCCCAGCATTTT | TRBJ1-5 | many | TRBV6-2/TRBV6-3 | TRBD1
CAWSVNKAYEQYF | TGTGCCTGGAGTGTGAACAAAGCCTACGAGCAGTACTTC | TRBJ2-7 | - | TRBV30 | -
CASSPARLPEAFF | TGTGCCAGCAGCCCGGCCAGGCTACCTGAAGCTTTCTTT | TRBJ1-1 | few | TRBV5-6 | -
CSVKGSYEQYF | TGCAGCGTTAAAGGCTCTTACGAGCAGTACTTC | TRBJ2-7 | many | TRBV29-1 | -
CAWRVTEAFF | TGTGCCTGGAGGGTCACTGAAGCTTTCTTT | TRBJ1-1 | many | TRBV30 | -
CASSARQRTSGGAVDTQYF | TGTGCCAGCAGCGCGCGACAGCGGACTAGCGGGGGGGCGGTAGATACGCAGTATTTT | TRBJ2-3 | many | TRBV7-3 | TRBD2
CASSQPDRGGGYTF | TGCGCCAGCAGCCAGCCTGACAGGGGTGGGGGCTACACCTTC | TRBJ1-2 | many | TRBV4-1 | TRBD1
CASLPGQGNHEQFF | TGTGCCAGCCTTCCGGGACAGGGGAACCATGAGCAGTTCTTC | TRBJ2-1 | many | TRBV7-2 | TRBD1
CAISERDRVTETQYF | TGTGCCATCAGTGAGCGGGACAGGGTCACAGAGACCCAGTACTTC | TRBJ2-5 | - | TRBV10-3 | TRBD1
CASSFQRGYEQYF | TGTGCCAGCAGTTTTCAGCGGGGGTACGAGCAGTACTTC | TRBJ2-7 | many | TRBV12-3/TRBV12-4 | TRBD2
CASSSTPGKTETQYF | TGTGCCAGCAGCTCGACCCCAGGAAAAACAGAGACCCAGTACTTC | TRBJ2-5 | many | TRBV7-2 | -
CASSPRTALAKNIQYF | TGTGCCAGCTCACCAAGGACGGCCCTAGCCAAAAACATTCAGTACTTC | TRBJ2-4 | many | TRBV18 | -
CATSRDGENTEAFF | TGTGCCACCAGCAGAGATGGTGAGAACACTGAAGCTTTCTTT | TRBJ1-1 | - | TRBV15 | -
CSASIQRTNIQYF | TGCAGTGCGAGTATTCAGAGGACAAACATTCAGTACTTC | TRBJ2-4 | - | TRBV20-1 | -
CSVEALASNTGELFF | TGCAGCGTTGAAGCGCTAGCGTCGAACACCGGGGAGCTGTTTTTT | TRBJ2-2 | few | TRBV29-1 | -
CSAVSSGGAQNEQFF | TGCAGTGCTGTTTCTAGCGGGGGGGCGCAGAATGAGCAGTTCTTC | TRBJ2-1 | many | TRBV20-1 | TRBD2
CASSQEGGRWVNEQFF | TGTGCCAGCAGCCAAGAAGGGGGTAGGTGGGTGAATGAGCAGTTCTTC | TRBJ2-1 | many | TRBV4-2 | -
CASSFPRTSVSSDTQYF | TGTGCCAGCAGCTTTCCACGGACTAGCGTTTCCTCAGATACGCAGTATTTT | TRBJ2-3 | - | TRBV7-9 | TRBD2
CASSIVVGGDGQYF | TGTGCCAGTAGTATAGTGGTAGGGGGCGATGGGCAGTACTTC | TRBJ2-5 | - | TRBV19 | TRBD1
CASSPHRGTEAFF | TGTGCCAGCAGCCCACATAGAGGGACTGAAGCTTTCTTT | TRBJ1-1 | few | TRBV4-2 | -
CSGGGSTDTQYF | TGCAGTGGGGGCGGGAGCACAGATACGCAGTATTTT | TRBJ2-3 | - | TRBV20-1 | -
CASSLGVLATNEKLFF | TGTGCCAGCAGCTTAGGGGTCCTAGCAACTAATGAAAAACTGTTTTTT | TRBJ1-4 | - | TRBV11-2 | -
CAWQQIYGYTF | TGTGCCTGGCAGCAGATCTATGGCTACACCTTC | TRBJ1-2 | few | TRBV30 | -
CASSLVTGKETQYF | TGTGCCAGCAGCTTGGTAACAGGGAAAGAGACCCAGTACTTC | TRBJ2-5 | many | TRBV5-5 | -
CASSFKQGLGEKLFF | TGCGCCAGCAGCTTCAAACAGGGGTTGGGTGAAAAACTGTTTTTT | TRBJ1-4 | - | TRBV5-1 | TRBD1
CSANRGIDQPQHF | TGCAGTGCTAACAGGGGGATCGATCAGCCCCAGCATTTT | TRBJ1-5 | many | TRBV20-1 | TRBD1
CASSQDRLATYNEQFF | TGTGCCAGCAGCCAAGACCGACTAGCCACCTACAATGAGCAGTTCTTC | TRBJ2-1 | many | TRBV4-2 | TRBD2
CASSFSGASYNEQFF | TGTGCCAGCAGCTTTTCAGGGGCGTCCTACAATGAGCAGTTCTTC | TRBJ2-1 | - | TRBV5-4 | -
CASSLSGETQYF | TGTGCCAGCAGCCTCAGCGGTGAGACCCAGTACTTC | TRBJ2-5 | many | TRBV5-1 | -
CASSPSGVSNQPQHF | TGTGCCAGCAGCCCTTCGGGGGTTAGCAATCAGCCCCAGCATTTT | TRBJ1-5 | many | TRBV9 | -
CAIPAGQGNYSNQPQHF | TGTGCAATTCCCGCGGGACAGGGGAATTATAGCAATCAGCCCCAGCATTTT | TRBJ1-5 | - | TRBV19 | TRBD1
CASSYAGGGTEAFF | TGTGCCAGCAGTTACGCAGGGGGGGGCACTGAAGCTTTCTTT | TRBJ1-1 | few | TRBV6-6 | TRBD1